This TCR beta chain was retrieved from a study of blood T cell repertoires in COVID-19. Looking at the study overall: Samples representing acute and convalescent COVID-19 were sourced from the United States, Italy and Spain. Nucleic acid was either cDNA or gDNA, and it came from T cells, B-cell-depleted T cells, or PBMCs.

Authors' methods: Reference gene primer amplification yielded estimated nucleated cell counts. Produced via immunoSEQ multiplex PCR; TCRdb's table is partial and in-frame only. That table is the source of V, J and clone size, and D and trimming were worked out from the DNA. Among approximately 400,000 clones listed, approximately 89% were seen once. CDR1 is MNHEY and CDR2 is SVGAGI in the germline V gene. Trimming took 0 bases from V and 8 from J, leaving 11 bases between them. The CDR3 extends over 15 amino acids. Those enrolled, adults aged roughly 18 to 89 years, came from about two dozen US areas.

Sequenced material: PBMCs or T cells enriched from blood (not recorded which). The chain carries TRBV6-5 and TRBJ1-6, with D hard to call. The origin of this receptor is a woman aged 35 to 49 who had been exposed to COVID-19. The DNA for the CDR3 is TGTGCCAGCAGTTACTCCCGGGTTTTCGATTCACCCCTCCACTTT. Its translation: CASSYSRVFDSPLHF.